This T cell receptor beta chain was documented in a study of shared clonotypes between healthy human individuals. Study-level points and caveats: Sharing across a few donors was seen in roughly 5% of naive CD4 clonotypes.

Clones were read by immunoSEQ multiplex PCR, and TCRdb kept only the in-frame ones, dropping some. This sample yields 2 million to 3 million clones, of which 90% to 95% are seen a single time; approximately 0.37% belongs to the top ten. This CDR3 is 16 amino acids long. V shed 4 bases and J 3 bases; nucleotides not matched to a gene: 6. CDR1 and CDR2 (germline): SGHRS, YFSETQ. With respect to this clone: Its antigen remains unknown.

The V and J genes are TRBV5-1 and TRBJ2-3; 12 bases match TRBD2. This TCR was recovered from a man aged 18 to 29 in good health. Some clones in this sample may be carry-over from other donors' samples. The sequencing sample was made of naive CD4+ T cells from PBMCs. Regarding subset: CD45RA+ positively selected. CDR3 in DNA: TGCGCCAGCAGCCAGGGCGGACTAGCGGGAACAGATACGCAGTATTTT. Translation: CASSQGGLAGTDTQYF.